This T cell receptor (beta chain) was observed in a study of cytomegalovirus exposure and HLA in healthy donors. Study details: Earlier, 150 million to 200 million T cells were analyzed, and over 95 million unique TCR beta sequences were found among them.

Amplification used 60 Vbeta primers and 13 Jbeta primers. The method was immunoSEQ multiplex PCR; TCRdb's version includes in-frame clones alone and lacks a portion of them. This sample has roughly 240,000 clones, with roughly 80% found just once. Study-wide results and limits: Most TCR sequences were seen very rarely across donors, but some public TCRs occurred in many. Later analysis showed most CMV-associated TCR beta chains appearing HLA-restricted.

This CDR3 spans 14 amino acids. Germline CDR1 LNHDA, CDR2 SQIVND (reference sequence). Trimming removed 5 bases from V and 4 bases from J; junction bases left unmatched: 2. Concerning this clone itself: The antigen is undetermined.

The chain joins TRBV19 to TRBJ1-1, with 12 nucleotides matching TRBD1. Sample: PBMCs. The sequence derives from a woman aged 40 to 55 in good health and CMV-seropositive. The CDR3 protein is CASSPGQGATEAFF. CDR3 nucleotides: TGTGCCAGTAGTCCGGGACAGGGGGCCACTGAAGCTTTCTTT. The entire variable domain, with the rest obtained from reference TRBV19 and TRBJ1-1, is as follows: DGGITQSPKYLFRKEGQNVTLSCEQNLNHDAMYWYRQDPGQGLRLIYYSQIVNDFQKGDIAEGYSVSREKKESFPLTVTSAQKNPTAFYLCASSPGQGATEAFFGQGTRLTVV.